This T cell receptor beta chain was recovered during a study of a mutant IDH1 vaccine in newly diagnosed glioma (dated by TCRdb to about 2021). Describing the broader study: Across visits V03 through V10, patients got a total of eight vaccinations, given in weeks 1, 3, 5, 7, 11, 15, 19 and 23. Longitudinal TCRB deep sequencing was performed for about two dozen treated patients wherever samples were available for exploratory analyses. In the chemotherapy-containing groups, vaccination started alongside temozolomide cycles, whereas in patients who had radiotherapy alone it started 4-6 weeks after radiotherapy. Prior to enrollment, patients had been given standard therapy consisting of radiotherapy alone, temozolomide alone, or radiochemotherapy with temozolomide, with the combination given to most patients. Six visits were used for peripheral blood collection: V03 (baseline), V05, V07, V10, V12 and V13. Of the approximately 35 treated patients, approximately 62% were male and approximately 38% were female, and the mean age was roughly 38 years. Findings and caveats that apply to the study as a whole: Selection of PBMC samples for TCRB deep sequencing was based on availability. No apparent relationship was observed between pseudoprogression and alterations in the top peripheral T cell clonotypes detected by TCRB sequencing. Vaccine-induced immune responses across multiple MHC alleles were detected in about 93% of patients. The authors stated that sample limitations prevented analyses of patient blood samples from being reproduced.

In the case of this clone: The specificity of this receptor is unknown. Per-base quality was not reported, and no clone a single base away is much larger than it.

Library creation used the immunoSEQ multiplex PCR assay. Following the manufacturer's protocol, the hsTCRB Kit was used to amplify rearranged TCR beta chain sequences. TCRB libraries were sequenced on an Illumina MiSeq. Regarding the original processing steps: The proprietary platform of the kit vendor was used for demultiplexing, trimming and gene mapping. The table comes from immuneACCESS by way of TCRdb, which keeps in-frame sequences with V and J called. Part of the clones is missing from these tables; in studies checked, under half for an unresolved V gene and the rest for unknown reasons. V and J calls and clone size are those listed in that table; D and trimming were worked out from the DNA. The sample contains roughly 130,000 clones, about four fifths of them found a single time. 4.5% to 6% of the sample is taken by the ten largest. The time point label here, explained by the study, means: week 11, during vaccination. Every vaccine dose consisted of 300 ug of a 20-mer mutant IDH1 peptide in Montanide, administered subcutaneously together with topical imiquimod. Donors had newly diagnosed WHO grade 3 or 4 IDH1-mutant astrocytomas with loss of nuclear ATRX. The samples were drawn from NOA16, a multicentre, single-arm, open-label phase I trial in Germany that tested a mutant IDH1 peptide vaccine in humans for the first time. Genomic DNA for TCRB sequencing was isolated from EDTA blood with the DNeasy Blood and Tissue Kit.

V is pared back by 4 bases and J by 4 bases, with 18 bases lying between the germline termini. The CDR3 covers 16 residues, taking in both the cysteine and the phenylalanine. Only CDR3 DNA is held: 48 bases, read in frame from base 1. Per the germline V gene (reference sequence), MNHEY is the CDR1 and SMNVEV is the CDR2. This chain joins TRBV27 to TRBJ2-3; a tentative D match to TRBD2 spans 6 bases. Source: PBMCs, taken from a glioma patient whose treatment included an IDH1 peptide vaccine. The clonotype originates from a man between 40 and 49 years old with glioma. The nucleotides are TGTGCCAGCAGTTCCACCCTAGCGACGGGCGCAGATACGCAGTATTTT. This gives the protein CASSSTLATGADTQYF.